This entry features one TCR beta chain sequence. What it recognizes is unknown. The read ends 3 residues shy of where the CDR3 ends; the end is completed using the germline J gene. Average input was around 1,300 ng genomic DNA for immunoSEQ TCR beta CDR3 amplification. The protocol was immunoSEQ multiplex PCR, while the TCRdb copy is restricted to in-frame clones and leaves out a portion. This listing includes 23,000 or so clones. The data belong to a study of T cells in women clearing cervical HPV infection. Findings and limits, study-wide: CIN3+ cases had significantly higher TCR repertoire richness than controls, but evenness did not differ. Cases carried less TRBV6-7 than controls: roughly 0.11% versus 0.16%.

The germline V gene encodes CDR1 SGHTA and CDR2 FQGNSA. The V and J ends lost 3 bases and 0 bases respectively, with 10 bases between them. The CDR3 is made up of 15 amino acids. The sequenced material came from blood buffy coat. V usage is TRBV7-2 and J usage is TRBJ2-3, with D possibly TRBD2 on 6 matching bases. This TCR came from a woman between 18 and 70 years old with a cervical HPV16 infection that either progressed to CIN3+ or cleared (not recorded which). The CDR3 here is CASSFSGLSTDTQYF. CDR3 bases read: TGTGCCAGCAGCTTTTCGGGACTGAGCACAGATACG.